This TCR beta chain was observed in a study of CD8 T cells in ankylosing spondylitis. Study observations and caveats: The authors reported significant enrichment of disease-linked clones in matched ankylosing spondylitis synovial fluid. Disease-linked clones were found to be CD8+ and relatively rare in peripheral blood.

TCRdb reprocessed the 5' RACE reads via MiXCR and lists one record per CDR3 protein. The sample gives around 120,000 distinct CDR3 sequences, approximately 14% of which show up once; 2.5% to 3.5% is in the top ten. This CDR3 region has 13 residues. V lost 5 bases, J lost 4 bases, and 6 bases lay in between. The table lists this clonotype with many counts. The antigen remains unidentified. The TCR was taken from a female donor with ankylosing spondylitis or in good health (not recorded which). V gene TRBV12-3 or TRBV12-4 combines with J gene TRBJ1-6; D unclear. The sequencing input was blood, either unsorted or a sorted T cell fraction (not recorded which). DNA of the CDR3: TGTGCCAGCAGTCAAAATTATAATTCACCCCTCCACTTT. This gives the protein CASSQNYNSPLHF.